The 5 T cell receptor beta chains below were found in one sample sequenced in a study of T-cell memory formation after mild COVID-19. In TCRdb, the 5' RACE reads were re-called with MiXCR into one record per CDR3 protein. The sample includes around 250,000 distinct CDR3 sequences, around 15% seen only once; the top ten take less than 30%. Material for sequencing was PBMCs or a T cell subset sorted from them (not recorded which). The source of these receptors is a man aged 18 to 29 who had mild COVID-19 (a few samples of this study predate the infection). Cell type and time point are not known.

V and J are TRBV5-1 and TRBJ2-5; D uncertain. The germline gives CDR1 SGHRS, CDR2 YFSETQ. The ends were cut back, 0 bases at V and 4 bases at J, with 13 bases in the middle. This CDR3 region has 15 residues. Here the CDR3 reads CASSLDGDRRETQYF. CDR3 sequence (DNA): TGCGCCAGCAGCTTGGATGGGGATAGGCGAGAGACCCAGTACTTC.

The gene calls are TRBV5-4 and TRBJ1-2, with 9 bases lining up with TRBD1. The CDR3 extends over 14 amino acids. The germline gives CDR1 SGHNT, CDR2 YYREEE (reference sequence). Trimming cost V 3 bases and J 7 bases; bases outside gene matches: 7. In DNA, the CDR3 is TGTGCCAGCAGCTGGGACAGGGAGTTTGTTGGCTACACCTTC. As protein: CASSWDREFVGYTF.

The genes are TRBV7-2 and TRBJ2-5, with 14 bases aligning to TRBD2. The CDR3 sequence is 17 residues long. The V segment lost 3 bases and the J segment 4 bases; nucleotides outside the gene matches: 7. The germline CDR1 and CDR2 sequences are SGHTA and FQGNSA. CDR3 sequence reads: CASSLGLAGAWGETQYF. DNA for the CDR3: TGTGCCAGCAGCTTGGGACTAGCGGGAGCATGGGGAGAGACCCAGTACTTC.

This clonotype was found many times. The J gene is TRBJ2-5, the V gene TRBV7-2; D is unresolved. This CDR3 is 11 amino acids long. CDR1 and CDR2 (germline): SGHTA, FQGNSA. The V gene lost 5 bases and the J gene lost 5 bases, with 6 bases spanning the gap. The CDR3 bases are TGTGCCAGCAGCCCCTGGGAGACCCAGTACTTC. Translated: CASSPWETQYF.

The genes are TRBV6-2 or TRBV6-3 and TRBJ1-1; TRBD1 matches at 7 bases. Germline trimming cut 4 bases from V and 2 bases from J; bases unmatched to any gene: 7. This CDR3 comprises 15 residues. The germline CDR1 and CDR2 sequences are MNHEY and SVGEGT. The CDR3 sequence: CASSFDRDGNTEAFF. CDR3 nucleotide sequence: TGTGCCAGCAGTTTTGACAGGGACGGCAACACTGAAGCTTTCTTT.